The clone carrying this T cell receptor beta chain was observed a few times. Its antigen remains unknown. The germline V gene has CDR1 SGHDT and CDR2 YYEEEE. The CDR3 is made up of 12 amino acids. Deletions cut 3 bases from V and 3 bases from J, with 4 bases between. The data were taken from a study of T cell responses to AZD1222 COVID-19 vaccine. Study outcomes and limitations: Regions 160-218 and 743-854 held dominance among vaccine-associated CD4 TCRs, which spanned spike. Baseline testing showed seropositivity in only a handful of AZD1222 recipients. Repertoires were collected only later (after the peak T cell response had occurred).

Sequencing was performed with immunoSEQ multiplex PCR; in TCRdb, only in-frame clones are kept and a portion is missing. The table has around 200,000 clones, approximately 86% seen once; the top ten hold more than 0.4%. This TCR was sampled from an adult in good health. V gene TRBV5-6 combines with J gene TRBJ1-5; D remains ambiguous. Material: peripheral blood, obtained on day 0 of AZD1222 vaccination. The chain's CDR3 is CASSSDNQPQHF. Written as DNA, the CDR3 is TGTGCCAGCAGCTCAGACAATCAGCCCCAGCATTTT.